The 10 T cell receptor beta chains listed next were all sequenced from one sample in a study of T-cell memory formation after mild COVID-19. TCRdb passed the 5' RACE reads through MiXCR, listing each CDR3 protein once. Seen here are some 350,000 distinct CDR3 sequences, around a sixth observed once, and the top ten hold under 25%. The sequenced sample consisted of PBMCs or a T cell subset sorted from them (not recorded which). Receptors were obtained from a man aged 18 to 29 who had mild COVID-19 (a few samples of this study predate the infection). Cell type and time point are not known.

In its sample, this clonotype was seen a few times. The J gene is TRBJ1-1, the V gene TRBV3-1, with 8 bases that match TRBD1. The CDR3 covers 14 residues. The germline CDR1 and CDR2 sequences are LGHDT and YNNKEL (reference sequence). The V gene end was trimmed by 3 bases and the J gene end by 4 bases; junction bases not matched to a gene: 4. DNA for the CDR3: TGTGCCAGCAGCCAGACAGGGGTGGGCACTGAAGCTTTCTTT. Amino acid sequence: CASSQTGVGTEAFF.

This clonotype was counted only a few times. The rearrangement uses TRBV20-1 and TRBJ2-3, with D perhaps TRBD1 or TRBD2 (6 bases each). V gave up 2 bases and J gave up 1 base, with 10 bases separating them. This CDR3 region has 14 residues. Germline CDR1 reads DFQATT; CDR2 reads SNEGSKA (reference sequence). CDR3 residues: CSARKGGGTDTQYF. CDR3 coding DNA: TGCAGTGCTAGAAAGGGGGGCGGCACAGATACGCAGTATTTT.

The CDR3 DNA reads as TGTGCCAGCAGTGACAGGTATAGCACAGATACGCAGTATTTT. Translation: CASSDRYSTDTQYF. The chain employs TRBV7-6 and TRBJ2-3; D may be TRBD1 (6 bases). Per the germline V gene, CDR1 is SGHVS and CDR2 is FNYEAQ. This CDR3 has 14 residues. The ends were cut back, 6 bases at V and 0 bases at J, with 10 bases in the middle.

The rearrangement links TRBV28 to TRBJ1-1, with 7 bases lining up with TRBD1. Germline V CDR1 and CDR2: MDHEN, SYDVKM. This CDR3 contains 14 residues. Unmatched junction bases numbered 10, after V lost 8 bases and J lost 4 bases. This CDR3 reads CASATGTRGTEAFF. CDR3 in DNA: TGTGCCAGCGCGACAGGGACCAGGGGCACTGAAGCTTTCTTT.

This clonotype was recorded a few times. The chain is built from TRBV7-6 and TRBJ2-5, with D perhaps matching TRBD2 (7 bases). Germline CDR1 reads SGHVS; CDR2 reads FNYEAQ. V was clipped by 3 bases and J by 5 bases, with 13 bases between them. The CDR3 has 14 residues. As DNA, the CDR3 is TGTGCCAGCAGCTTTACTTCGGGGGGCGAGACCCAGTACTTC. Protein sequence: CASSFTSGGETQYF.

This clonotype has more than one count but fewer than ten. The chain uses TRBV10-3 and TRBJ2-7; D may correspond to TRBD1 or TRBD2 (6 bases each). The CDR3 extends over 15 amino acids. CDR1 is ENHRY, CDR2 SYGVKD, per germline. V shed 4 bases and J shed 4 bases, with 17 bases lying between them. The CDR3 region is CAISVYTGASYEQYF. CDR3 coding DNA: TGTGCCATCAGTGTGTATACGGGGGCGTCGTACGAGCAGTACTTC.

The rearrangement links TRBV7-9 to TRBJ2-5; D gene uncertain. The CDR3 contains 12 residues. The germline V gene has CDR1 SEHNR and CDR2 FQNEAQ (reference sequence). V dropped 2 bases and J dropped 4 bases, with 5 bases sitting between them. The CDR3 loop is CASSLYVETQYF. The CDR3 DNA reads as TGTGCCAGCAGCTTATACGTAGAGACCCAGTACTTC.

The V gene is TRBV7-8, the J gene TRBJ1-6, with D maybe TRBD1 (6 bases). Trimming stripped 2 bases from V and 0 bases from J, with 14 bases between. This CDR3 has 18 amino acids. Germline V lookup: CDR1 SGHVS, CDR2 FQNEAQ. The CDR3 nucleotides read TGTGCCAGCAGCTTAAAGACAGGCTCATACTCCTATAATTCACCCCTCCACTTT. Translated: CASSLKTGSYSYNSPLHF.

This chain uses TRBV5-1 with TRBJ1-4, with 9 bases aligning to TRBD1. CDR1 is SGHRS, CDR2 YFSETQ, per germline. The CDR3 length is 15 residues. The junction had 6 bases not matched to a gene; V was cut back by 1 base and J by 8 bases. The CDR3 protein is CASSLTGGPEEKLFF. The CDR3 DNA sequence: TGCGCCAGCAGCTTGACAGGGGGCCCAGAGGAAAAACTGTTTTTT.

This clonotype was observed many times. This chain connects TRBV3-1 to TRBJ1-1, with D perhaps matching TRBD1 (5 bases). The germline V gene has CDR1 LGHDT and CDR2 YNNKEL (reference sequence). V shed 2 bases and J shed 1 base, with 8 bases lying between them. The CDR3 sequence is 14 residues long. The CDR3 here is CASSQSDTNTEAFF. In nucleotides, the CDR3 is TGTGCCAGCAGCCAATCGGACACGAACACTGAAGCTTTCTTT.